One sample yielded the 20 T cell receptor beta chains listed below, sequenced in a study of PD-1 blockade in classical Hodgkin lymphoma. Produced via immunoSEQ multiplex PCR; TCRdb's table is partial and in-frame only. Seen here are 55,000 to 80,000 clones, 85% to 95% observed once, and the top ten hold under 9.5%. Each of the patients experienced relapse following autologous stem cell transplantation, and their brentuximab vedotin exposure differed. Sequenced material: peripheral blood mononuclear cells (PBMCs), taken at baseline. The source of these receptors is a human donor with classical Hodgkin lymphoma.

The chain employs TRBV9 and TRBJ2-3; 9 bases agree with TRBD1. The germline CDR1 and CDR2 sequences are SGDLS and YYNGEE. The V and J ends lost 7 bases and 1 base, in that order; junction bases with no gene match: 10. This CDR3 is 16 amino acids long. The CDR3 nucleotides are TGTGCCAGCTCACGTACAGGGGGCGAGGGCACAGATACGCAGTATTTT. Encoded protein: CASSRTGGEGTDTQYF.

The rearrangement uses TRBV5-6 and TRBJ1-3; TRBD1 is a possible D gene (5 bases). CDR1 SGHDT and CDR2 YYEEEE come from the germline V gene. The germline V and J ends were trimmed by 1 base and 4 bases, with 18 bases remaining between them. The CDR3 totals 17 residues. In DNA form, the CDR3 reads TGTGCCAGCAGCTTGTCGGCCGGGGCCACGGTAGGAAACACCATATATTTT. Encoded protein: CASSLSAGATVGNTIYF.

The V and J genes are TRBV27 and TRBJ1-2, with D perhaps matching TRBD1 (5 bases). Per the germline V gene, CDR1 is MNHEY and CDR2 is SMNVEV (reference sequence). The CDR3 is made up of 14 amino acids. V lost 5 bases and J lost 7, with 17 bases in between. The CDR3 loop reads CASSPGTPMGGYTF. CDR3 sequence (DNA): TGTGCCAGCAGTCCCGGGACCCCGATGGGTGGCTACACCTTC.

The J gene is TRBJ2-3, the V gene TRBV11-3; maybe TRBD2 (5 bases). The ends were cut back, 1 base at V and 4 bases at J, with 12 bases in the middle. The CDR3 covers 15 residues. Germline assignment: CDR1 SGHNT and CDR2 YENEEA. The CDR3 sequence is CASSLGGLGADTQYF. The DNA for the CDR3 is TGTGCCAGCAGCTTAGGCGGCCTCGGGGCAGATACGCAGTATTTT.

This clone was detected once. The CDR3 DNA reads as TGTGCCAGCAGCCTCCAGGGCCGCTACGAGCAGTACTTC. Amino acid sequence: CASSLQGRYEQYF. The chain carries TRBV11-1 and TRBJ2-7; perhaps TRBD1 as D (5 bases). From germline, CDR1 is SGHAT and CDR2 FQDESV (reference sequence). V shed 5 bases and J shed 3 bases, with 11 bases lying between them. The CDR3 has 13 amino acids.

This clone was found once. The chain is built from TRBV27 and TRBJ2-1, with D perhaps matching TRBD2 (6 bases). CDR1 MNHEY and CDR2 SMNVEV come from the germline V gene (reference sequence). The CDR3 extends over 15 amino acids. V gave up 2 bases and J gave up 0 bases, with 8 bases separating them. The CDR3 is CASSLAGNSYNEQFF. In DNA, the CDR3 is TGTGCCAGCAGTTTAGCGGGAAACTCCTACAATGAGCAGTTCTTC.

The sample holds a few counts of this clone. The rearrangement joins TRBV25-1 to TRBJ1-6; 10 bases map to TRBD1. V was pared by 6 bases and J by 7 bases, with 6 bases of the junction left unmatched. Germline V gene data show CDR1 as MGHDK and CDR2 as SYGVNS. The CDR3 spans 15 residues. The CDR3 DNA reads as TGTGCCAGCAGCGGGGACAGGGGCGAGAATTCACCCCTCCACTTT. Translated, it gives CASSGDRGENSPLHF.

V gene TRBV6-1 combines with J gene TRBJ2-7; 7 bases agree with TRBD1. The V segment lost 5 bases and the J segment 2 bases; nucleotides outside the gene matches: 9. The CDR3 has 15 residues. Germline lookup yields CDR1 MNHNS and CDR2 SASEGT. CDR3 nucleotide sequence: TGTGCCAGCAGTCCATGGGACAGCAGTACCTACGAGCAGTACTTC. Protein: CASSPWDSSTYEQYF.

CDR3 sequence: CASSTGRTPLIEAFF. As DNA, the CDR3 is TGCGCCAGCAGCACTGGACGGACCCCTCTTATTGAAGCTTTCTTT. The chain combines TRBV5-1 with TRBJ1-1; D is unresolved. Germline CDR1 is SGHRS and CDR2 is YFSETQ. The CDR3 runs 15 residues. Between the trimmed V and J ends, which lost 4 bases and 7 bases, there was a span of 20 bases. The complete variable domain, with remaining parts taken from reference TRBV5-1 and TRBJ1-1, reads KAGVTQTPRYLIKTRGQQVTLSCSPISGHRSVSWYQQTPGQGLQFLFEYFSETQRNKGNFPGRFSGRQFSNSRSEMNVSTLELGDSALYLCASSTGRTPLIEAFFGQGTRLTVV.

V and J are TRBV7-3 and TRBJ2-3; the match to TRBD1 covers 7 bases. Germline V gene lookup returns CDR1 SGHTA and CDR2 FQGTGA. The CDR3 runs to 21 residues. Trimming removed 2 bases from V and 2 bases from J; junction bases left unmatched: 22. CDR3 residues: CASSLDPPGQTRLANTDTQYF. The DNA of the CDR3 is TGTGCCAGCAGCTTAGACCCGCCGGGACAGACGAGGTTGGCCAACACAGATACGCAGTATTTT.

The CDR3 here is CASSGGAGGHSYEQYF. The CDR3 nucleotides read TGTGCCAGCTCCGGGGGGGCGGGAGGGCACTCCTACGAGCAGTACTTC. The chain has TRBV5-4 and TRBJ2-7; 9 bases line up with TRBD2. Germline trimming cut 7 bases from V and 0 bases from J; bases unmatched to any gene: 11. CDR3 size: 16 residues. Germline V gene data show CDR1 as SGHNT and CDR2 as YYREEE (reference sequence).

The V call is TRBV28, the J call TRBJ1-5; D is uncertain. The germline gives CDR1 MDHEN, CDR2 SYDVKM. The V gene lost 9 bases and the J gene lost 4 bases, with 10 bases spanning the gap. CDR3 length equals 12 residues. The CDR3 protein is CASHSPNQPQHF. The CDR3 region has the DNA TGTGCCAGTCACAGTCCAAATCAGCCCCAGCATTTT. The full variable domain, its missing parts supplied by reference TRBV28 and TRBJ1-5, is DVKVTQSSRYLVKRTGEKVFLECVQDMDHENMFWYRQDPGLGLRLIYFSYDVKMKEKGDIPEGYSVSREKKERFSLILESASTNQTSMYLCASHSPNQPQHFGDGTRLSIL.

This chain joins TRBV7-9 and TRBJ2-1; D possibly matches TRBD1 or TRBD2 (6 bases each). The CDR3 contains 15 residues. V gave up 5 bases and J gave up 1 base, with 12 bases separating them. Germline CDR1 and CDR2: SEHNR and FQNEAQ (reference sequence). The chain's CDR3 is CASSGWGASYNEQFF. The DNA of the CDR3 is TGTGCCAGCAGCGGCTGGGGGGCTTCCTACAATGAGCAGTTCTTC.

This clone was detected only a few times. The chain is built from TRBV2 and TRBJ2-5, with 7 bases fitting TRBD2. CDR1 is SNHLY and CDR2 is FYNNEI in the germline V gene. V gave up 7 bases and J gave up 4 bases; unmatched junction bases: 9. The CDR3 has 14 amino acids. The chain's CDR3 is CASKQRGRVETQYF. The CDR3 coding sequence is TGTGCCAGCAAACAGCGGGGAAGAGTAGAGACCCAGTACTTC.

The V and J genes are TRBV6-5 and TRBJ2-7, with 8 bases that match TRBD2. Germline V lookup: CDR1 MNHEY, CDR2 SVGAGI. CDR3 length equals 14 residues. J gave up 4 bases and V 8 bases, and 10 bases lay outside the gene matches. CDR3 bases: TGTGCCAGCGGTTTGGGGACTAGGGCTTACGAGCAGTACTTC. As protein: CASGLGTRAYEQYF.

The chain carries TRBV19 and TRBJ2-4; D is uncertain. The germline V gene has CDR1 LNHDA and CDR2 SQIVND (reference sequence). V was clipped by 5 bases and J by 1 base, with 9 bases between them. CDR3 length: 14 residues. The CDR3 loop reads CASSPTKAKNIQYF. CDR3 bases: TGTGCCAGTAGTCCTACGAAGGCCAAAAACATTCAGTACTTC.

The sample holds one count of this clone. The rearrangement links TRBV27 to TRBJ2-5; D remains ambiguous. Germline-derived CDR1 and CDR2 are MNHEY and SMNVEV (reference sequence). The germline V and J ends were trimmed by 5 bases and 3 bases, with 16 bases remaining between them. The CDR3 has 15 residues. As DNA, the CDR3 is TGTGCCAGCAGTAAGAACACCCCGGGTGAAGAGACCCAGTACTTC. Its translation is CASSKNTPGEETQYF.

The chain uses TRBV30 and TRBJ1-4, with 7 bases aligning to TRBD1. V lost 1 base and J lost 8; bases outside the gene matches: 10. Germline V lookup: CDR1 GTSNPN, CDR2 SVGIG (reference sequence). The CDR3 has 15 residues. Here the CDR3 reads CAWSGTGWWGEKLFF. The CDR3 DNA reads TGTGCCTGGAGTGGGACAGGATGGTGGGGCGAAAAACTGTTTTTT.

The CDR3 nucleotides read TGTGCCAGCAGTAAGCGGGGACAGGGTAGTGGCTACACCTTC. Translated, it gives CASSKRGQGSGYTF. The chain has TRBV6-5 and TRBJ1-2; 9 bases align to TRBD1. The CDR3 has 14 residues. With V trimmed by 5 bases and J by 7 bases, 8 bases remained unmatched. Germline-derived CDR1 and CDR2 are MNHEY and SVGAGI.

This clone has only one observation. A junction end diverges from the germline sequence, so it may reflect a read error. The chain links TRBV6-6 to TRBJ1-6; D remains ambiguous. The length of the CDR3 is 13 residues. Per the germline V gene, CDR1 is MNHNY and CDR2 is SVGAGI (reference sequence). For the CDR3, the DNA is TGTGCCACCCAACTTAGTGTGAATTCAGCCCTCCACTTT. Its protein is CATQLSVNSALHF.